Listed here are 10 T cell receptor beta chains from one sample, sequenced in a study of cytomegalovirus exposure and HLA in healthy donors. In the PCR, 60 Vbeta and 13 Jbeta primers were used. The protocol was immunoSEQ multiplex PCR, while the TCRdb copy is restricted to in-frame clones and leaves out a portion. The table includes under 300,000 clones, under 80% detected once. Sequencing used PBMCs. These receptors came from a female donor in good health and CMV-seronegative.

The rearrangement links TRBV27 to TRBJ2-1; possibly TRBD1 for D (6 bases). From germline, CDR1 is MNHEY and CDR2 SMNVEV (reference sequence). Trimming took 2 bases from V and 2 from J, leaving 13 bases between them. CDR3 size: 16 residues. The CDR3 here is CASSLRRTEAYNEQFF. DNA for the CDR3: TGTGCCAGCAGTTTAAGGAGGACAGAAGCCTACAATGAGCAGTTCTTC.

J is TRBJ2-3 and V is TRBV18; 12 bases map to TRBD2. Losses at the gene ends were 3 bases for V and 2 bases for J; bases not matched to a gene: 12. The CDR3 is 19 residues long. Germline V gives CDR1 KGHSH, CDR2 LQKENI. In nucleotides, the CDR3 is TGTGCCAGCTCACCGTCTCCGCGACTAGCGGGGGAGTTCACAGATACGCAGTATTTT. It encodes CASSPSPRLAGEFTDTQYF. Full variable domain (rest looked up from reference TRBV18 and TRBJ2-3): NAGVMQNPRHLVRRRGQEARLRCSPMKGHSHVYWYRQLPEEGLKFMVYLQKENIIDESGMPKERFSAEFPKEGPSILRIQQVVRGDSAAYFCASSPSPRLAGEFTDTQYFGPGTRLTVL.

The chain combines TRBV11-3 with TRBJ1-3; TRBD1 might be the D (5 bases). The CDR3 consists of 20 residues. Per germline, CDR1 SGHNT and CDR2 YENEEA. The V gene lost 5 bases and the J gene lost 3 bases, with 29 bases spanning the gap. The CDR3 coding sequence is TGTGCCAGCAGCCCCCGGTGGGACTCCAAACGGCGGGCTTATGGAAACACCATATATTTT. It codes for CASSPRWDSKRRAYGNTIYF.

The rearrangement joins TRBV5-1 to TRBJ1-6; the D gene is possibly TRBD1 (6 bases). The CDR3 covers 14 residues. V lost 5 bases and J 5 bases, leaving 11 bases between the germline ends. Germline-derived CDR1 and CDR2 are SGHRS and YFSETQ. The CDR3 reads CASRTTGDNSPLHF. CDR3 DNA: TGCGCCAGCAGGACGACAGGAGATAATTCACCCCTCCACTTT.

The gene calls are TRBV15 and TRBJ1-4; 7 nucleotides match TRBD1. V trimming: 11 bases; J trimming: 6 bases; junction bases outside the gene matches: 12. In germline, CDR1 is LNHNV, CDR2 YYDKDF (reference sequence). CDR3 length equals 14 residues. The CDR3 region is CASQTGARDEKLFF. The CDR3 DNA sequence: TGTGCCTCCCAAACAGGGGCGCGGGATGAAAAACTGTTTTTT.

This clone occurred once. The chain joins TRBV18 to TRBJ1-5, with 8 bases identical to TRBD1. The germline V gene has CDR1 KGHSH and CDR2 LQKENI. V lost 4 bases to trimming and J lost 0 bases; unmatched junction nucleotides: 11. This CDR3 has 18 amino acids. The CDR3 loop reads CASSRTTGTGFSNQPQHF. The CDR3 DNA is TGTGCCAGCTCACGAACGACCGGGACAGGATTTAGCAATCAGCCCCAGCATTTT.

This rearrangement joins TRBV14 to TRBJ2-7; perhaps TRBD1 as D (5 bases). Germline lookup yields CDR1 SGHDN and CDR2 FVKESK. V was trimmed by 0 bases and J by 3 bases, leaving 9 bases between them. The CDR3 is 14 amino acids. The CDR3 here is CASSQDVGHYEQYF. The CDR3, as DNA: TGTGCCAGCAGCCAAGATGTGGGGCACTACGAGCAGTACTTC.

The chain is built from TRBV6-5 and TRBJ2-5; 10 bases are shared with TRBD2. The CDR3 extends over 15 amino acids. V was clipped by 10 bases and J by 7 bases; unmatched bases: 15. Germline loops: CDR1 MNHEY, CDR2 SVGAGI. In DNA, the CDR3 is TGTGCCATACGAGCGGGAGGGGTCCGGGGTCGGACCCAGTACTTC. Protein product: CAIRAGGVRGRTQYF.

The gene calls are TRBV5-4 and TRBJ1-2; TRBD1 matches 10 bases. V lost 7 bases, J lost 2 bases, and 11 bases stayed unmatched. The germline gives CDR1 SGHNT, CDR2 YYREEE (reference sequence). The CDR3 loop spans 16 amino acids. The CDR3 spells CASLPTGGSLNYGYTF. In DNA form, the CDR3 reads TGTGCCAGCCTCCCGACAGGGGGCTCCCTCAACTATGGCTACACCTTC.

This clone was counted only a few times. The chain combines TRBV27 with TRBJ2-7, with 8 bases matching TRBD2. The V and J ends lost 7 bases and 2 bases, in that order; junction bases with no gene match: 7. The germline CDR1 and CDR2 sequences are MNHEY and SMNVEV (reference sequence). The CDR3 extends over 14 amino acids. CDR3 loop: CASKTGGGPYEQYF. The DNA of the CDR3 is TGTGCCAGCAAAACGGGAGGGGGGCCCTACGAGCAGTACTTC.